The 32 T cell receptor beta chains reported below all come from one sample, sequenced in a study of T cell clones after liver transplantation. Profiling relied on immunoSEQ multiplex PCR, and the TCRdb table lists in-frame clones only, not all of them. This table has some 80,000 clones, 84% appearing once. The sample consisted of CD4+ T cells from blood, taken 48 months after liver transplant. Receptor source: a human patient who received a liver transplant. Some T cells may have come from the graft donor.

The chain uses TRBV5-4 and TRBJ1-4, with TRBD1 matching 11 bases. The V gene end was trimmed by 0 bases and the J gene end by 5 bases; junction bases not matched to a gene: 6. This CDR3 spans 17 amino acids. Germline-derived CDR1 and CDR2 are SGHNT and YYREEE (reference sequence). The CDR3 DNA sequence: TGTGCCAGCAGCTTGGGGACAGGGGGCGCCTACAATGAAAAACTGTTTTTT. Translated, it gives CASSLGTGGAYNEKLFF.

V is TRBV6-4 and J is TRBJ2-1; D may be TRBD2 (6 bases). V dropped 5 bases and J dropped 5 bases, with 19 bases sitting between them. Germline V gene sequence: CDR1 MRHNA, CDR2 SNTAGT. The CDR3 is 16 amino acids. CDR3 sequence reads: CASSFEMAEGNNEQFF. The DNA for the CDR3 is TGTGCCAGCAGTTTTGAGATGGCGGAGGGAAACAATGAGCAGTTCTTC.

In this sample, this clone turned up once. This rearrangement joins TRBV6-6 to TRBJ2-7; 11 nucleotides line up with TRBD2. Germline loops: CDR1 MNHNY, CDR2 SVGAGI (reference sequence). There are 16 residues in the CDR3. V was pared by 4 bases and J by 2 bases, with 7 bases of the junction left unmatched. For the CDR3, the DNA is TGTGCCAGCAGTTTAAAGGGGACTAGCGGTGCCTACGAGCAGTACTTC. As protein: CASSLKGTSGAYEQYF.

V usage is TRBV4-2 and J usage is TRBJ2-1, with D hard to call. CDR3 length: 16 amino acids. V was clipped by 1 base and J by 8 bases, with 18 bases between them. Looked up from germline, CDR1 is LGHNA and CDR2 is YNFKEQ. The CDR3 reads CASSQAARLVRDEQFF. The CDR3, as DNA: TGTGCCAGCAGCCAAGCGGCCAGACTCGTACGGGATGAGCAGTTCTTC.

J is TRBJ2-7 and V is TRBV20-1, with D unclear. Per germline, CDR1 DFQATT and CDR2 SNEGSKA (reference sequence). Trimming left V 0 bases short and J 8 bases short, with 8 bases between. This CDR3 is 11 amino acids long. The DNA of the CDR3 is TGCAGTGCTAGAGACGGGTTTAAGCAGTACTTC. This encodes CSARDGFKQYF.

The CDR3 region is CASSHREDRGGYTF. The CDR3, as DNA: TGTGCCAGCAGCCACAGGGAAGATAGGGGTGGCTACACCTTC. This rearrangement joins TRBV6-1 to TRBJ1-2, with a weak D call TRBD1 (6 bases). V was cut by 6 bases and J by 7 bases, with 18 bases left in between. This CDR3 contains 14 residues. Germline values: CDR1 MNHNS, CDR2 SASEGT.

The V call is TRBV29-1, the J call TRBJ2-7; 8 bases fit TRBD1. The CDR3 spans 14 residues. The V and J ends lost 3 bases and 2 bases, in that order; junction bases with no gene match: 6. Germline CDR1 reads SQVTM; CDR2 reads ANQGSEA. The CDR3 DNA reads TGCAGCGTTGAGAACCGGGACAGGCCCTACGAGCAGTACTTC. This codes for CSVENRDRPYEQYF.

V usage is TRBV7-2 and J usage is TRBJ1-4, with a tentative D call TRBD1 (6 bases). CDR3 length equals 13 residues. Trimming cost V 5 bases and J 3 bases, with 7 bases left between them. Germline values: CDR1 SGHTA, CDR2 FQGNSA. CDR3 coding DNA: TGTGCCAGCAGCACAGGGTCTAATGAAAAACTGTTTTTT. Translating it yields CASSTGSNEKLFF.

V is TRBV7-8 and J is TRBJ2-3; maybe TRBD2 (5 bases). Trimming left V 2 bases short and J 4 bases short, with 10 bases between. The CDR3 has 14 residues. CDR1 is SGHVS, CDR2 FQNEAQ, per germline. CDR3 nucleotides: TGTGCCAGCAGCTTAACTACTAGTGCAGATACGCAGTATTTT. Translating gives CASSLTTSADTQYF. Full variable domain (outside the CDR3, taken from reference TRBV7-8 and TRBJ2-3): GAGVSQSPRYKVAKRGQDVALRCDPISGHVSLFWYQQALGQGPEFLTYFQNEAQLDKSGLPSDRFFAERPEGSVSTLKIQRTQQEDSAVYLCASSLTTSADTQYFGPGTRLTVL.

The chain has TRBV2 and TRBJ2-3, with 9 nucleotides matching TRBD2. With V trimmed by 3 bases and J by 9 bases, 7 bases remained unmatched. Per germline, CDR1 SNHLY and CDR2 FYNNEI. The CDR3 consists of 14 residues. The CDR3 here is CASSEGIAGETQYF. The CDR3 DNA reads TGTGCCAGCAGTGAGGGTATAGCGGGGGAAACGCAGTATTTT.

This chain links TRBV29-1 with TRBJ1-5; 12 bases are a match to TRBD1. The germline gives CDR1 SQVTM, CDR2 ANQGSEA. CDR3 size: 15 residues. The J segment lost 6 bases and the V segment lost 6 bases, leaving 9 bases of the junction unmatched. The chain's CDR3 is CSVQTGTGGIQPQHF. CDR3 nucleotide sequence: TGCAGCGTCCAAACCGGGACAGGGGGCATTCAGCCCCAGCATTTT.

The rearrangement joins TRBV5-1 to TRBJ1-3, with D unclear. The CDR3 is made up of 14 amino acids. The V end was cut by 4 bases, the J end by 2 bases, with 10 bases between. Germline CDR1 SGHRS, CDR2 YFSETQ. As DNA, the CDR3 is TGCGCCAGCAGCCCCGGGAGGGCTGGAAACACCATATATTTT. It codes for CASSPGRAGNTIYF.

The CDR3 sequence: CASSNWELSARDYGYTF. The CDR3 DNA reads as TGTGCCAGTAGTAATTGGGAGCTTAGCGCCCGAGACTATGGCTACACCTTC. V usage is TRBV19 and J usage is TRBJ1-2; D is undetermined. V lost 4 bases to trimming and J lost 3 bases, with 21 bases between them. The CDR3 has 17 amino acids. The V gene's germline CDR1 is LNHDA and CDR2 SQIVND (reference sequence).

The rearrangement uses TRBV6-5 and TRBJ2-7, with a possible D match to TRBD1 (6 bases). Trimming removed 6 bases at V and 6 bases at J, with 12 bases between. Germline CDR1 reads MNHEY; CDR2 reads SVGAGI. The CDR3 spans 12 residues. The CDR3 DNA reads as TGTGCCAGCAGGGACAGAGTATCCGAGCAGTACTTC. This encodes CASRDRVSEQYF.

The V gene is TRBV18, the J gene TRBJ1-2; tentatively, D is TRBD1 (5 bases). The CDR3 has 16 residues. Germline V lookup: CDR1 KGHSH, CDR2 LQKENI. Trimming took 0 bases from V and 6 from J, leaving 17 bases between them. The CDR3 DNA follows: TGTGCCAGCTCACCACCTGGAGGGCGCAGGGCGGATGGCTACACCTTC. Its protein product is CASSPPGGRRADGYTF.

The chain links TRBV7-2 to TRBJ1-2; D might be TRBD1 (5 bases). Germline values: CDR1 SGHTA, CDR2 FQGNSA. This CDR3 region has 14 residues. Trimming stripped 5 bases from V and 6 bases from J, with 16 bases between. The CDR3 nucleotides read TGTGCCAGCAGCACCCGGCCAGGGCAGGATGGCTACACCTTC. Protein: CASSTRPGQDGYTF.

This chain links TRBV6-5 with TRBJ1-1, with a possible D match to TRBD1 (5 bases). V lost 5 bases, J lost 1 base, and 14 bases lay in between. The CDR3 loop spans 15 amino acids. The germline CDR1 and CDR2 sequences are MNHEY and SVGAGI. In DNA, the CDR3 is TGTGCCAGCAGTAACCGTCGGGGGAAGAACACTGAAGCTTTCTTT. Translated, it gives CASSNRRGKNTEAFF.

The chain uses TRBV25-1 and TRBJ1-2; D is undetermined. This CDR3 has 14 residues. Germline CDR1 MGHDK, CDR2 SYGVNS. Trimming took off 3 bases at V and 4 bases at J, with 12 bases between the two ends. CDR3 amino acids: CASSERAGFYGYTF. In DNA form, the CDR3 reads TGTGCCAGCAGTGAGAGAGCGGGGTTCTATGGCTACACCTTC.

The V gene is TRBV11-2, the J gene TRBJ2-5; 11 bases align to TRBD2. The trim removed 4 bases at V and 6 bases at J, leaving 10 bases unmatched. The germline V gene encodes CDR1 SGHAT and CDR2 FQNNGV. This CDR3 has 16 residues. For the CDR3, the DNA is TGTGCCAGCAGCTCCGGGGGTAGCGGGGGGGCGAAGACCCAGTACTTC. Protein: CASSSGGSGGAKTQYF.

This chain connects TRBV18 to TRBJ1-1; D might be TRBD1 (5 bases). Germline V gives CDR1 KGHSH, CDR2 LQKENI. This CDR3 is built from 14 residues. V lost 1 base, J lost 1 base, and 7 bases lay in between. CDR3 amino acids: CASSPLGTNTEAFF. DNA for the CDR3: TGTGCCAGCTCACCACTAGGGACGAACACTGAAGCTTTCTTT.

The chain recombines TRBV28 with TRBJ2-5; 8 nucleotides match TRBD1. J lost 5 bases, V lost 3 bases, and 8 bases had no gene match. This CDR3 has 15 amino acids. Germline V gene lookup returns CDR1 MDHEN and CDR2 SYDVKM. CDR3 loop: CASSLRTGGRETQYF. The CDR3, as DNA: TGTGCCAGCAGTTTGCGAACAGGGGGGCGGGAGACCCAGTACTTC.

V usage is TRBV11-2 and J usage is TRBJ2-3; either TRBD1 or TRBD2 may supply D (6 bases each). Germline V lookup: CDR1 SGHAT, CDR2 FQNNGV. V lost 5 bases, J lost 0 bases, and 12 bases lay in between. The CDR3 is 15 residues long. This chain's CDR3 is CASSPSGASTDTQYF. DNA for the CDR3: TGTGCCAGCAGCCCCTCGGGGGCCAGCACAGATACGCAGTATTTT.

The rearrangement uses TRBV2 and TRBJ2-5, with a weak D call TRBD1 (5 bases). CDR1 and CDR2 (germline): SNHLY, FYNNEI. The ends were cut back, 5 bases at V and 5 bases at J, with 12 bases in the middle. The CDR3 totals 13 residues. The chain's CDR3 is CASSLDSYETQYF. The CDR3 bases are TGTGCCAGCAGTCTTGACAGTTATGAGACCCAGTACTTC.

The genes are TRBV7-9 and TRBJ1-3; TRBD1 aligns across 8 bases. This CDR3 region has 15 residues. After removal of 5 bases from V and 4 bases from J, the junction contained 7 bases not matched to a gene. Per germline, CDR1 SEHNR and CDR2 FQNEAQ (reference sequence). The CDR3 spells CASSETGVGGNTIYF. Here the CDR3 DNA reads TGTGCCAGCAGCGAGACAGGGGTCGGCGGAAACACCATATATTTT.

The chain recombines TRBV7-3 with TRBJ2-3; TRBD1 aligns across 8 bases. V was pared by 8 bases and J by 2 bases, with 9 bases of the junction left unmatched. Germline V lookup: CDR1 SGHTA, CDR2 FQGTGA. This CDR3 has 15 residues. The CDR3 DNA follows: TGTGCCAGCGCCTTGGGACAGGCAATCACAGATACGCAGTATTTT. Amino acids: CASALGQAITDTQYF. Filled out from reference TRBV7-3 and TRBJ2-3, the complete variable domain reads GAGVSQTPSNKVTEKGKYVELRCDPISGHTALYWYRQSLGQGPEFLIYFQGTGAADDSGLPNDRFFAVRPEGSVSTLKIQRTERGDSAVYLCASALGQAITDTQYFGPGTRLTVL.

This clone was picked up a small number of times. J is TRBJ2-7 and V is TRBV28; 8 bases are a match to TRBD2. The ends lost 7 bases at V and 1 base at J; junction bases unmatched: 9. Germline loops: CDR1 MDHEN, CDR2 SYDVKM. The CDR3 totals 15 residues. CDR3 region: CASNPPAGGSYEQYF. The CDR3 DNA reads TGTGCCAGCAATCCGCCGGCGGGAGGTTCCTACGAGCAGTACTTC.

DNA of the CDR3: TGTGCCAGCAGCTCAATCGGGACGCAGCAAGAGACCCAGTACTTC. This sequence encodes CASSSIGTQQETQYF. The chain employs TRBV7-3 and TRBJ2-5; either TRBD1 or TRBD2 may fit D (5 bases each). Germline CDR1 SGHTA, CDR2 FQGTGA. The V gene lost 4 bases and the J gene lost 2 bases, with 14 bases spanning the gap. The length of the CDR3 is 15 residues.

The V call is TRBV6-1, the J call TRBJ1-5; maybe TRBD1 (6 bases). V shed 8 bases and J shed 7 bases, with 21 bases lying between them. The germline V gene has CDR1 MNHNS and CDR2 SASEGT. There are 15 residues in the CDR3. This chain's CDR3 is CASRRDTNPGQPQHF. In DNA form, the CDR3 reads TGTGCCAGCCGCAGGGACACCAACCCTGGGCAGCCCCAGCATTTT.

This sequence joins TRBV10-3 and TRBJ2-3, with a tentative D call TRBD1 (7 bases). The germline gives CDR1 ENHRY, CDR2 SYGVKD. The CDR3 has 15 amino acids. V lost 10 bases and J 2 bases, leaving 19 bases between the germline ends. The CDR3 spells CATSVRGATTDTQYF. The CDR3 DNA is TGTGCCACTAGTGTCAGGGGGGCTACCACAGATACGCAGTATTTT.

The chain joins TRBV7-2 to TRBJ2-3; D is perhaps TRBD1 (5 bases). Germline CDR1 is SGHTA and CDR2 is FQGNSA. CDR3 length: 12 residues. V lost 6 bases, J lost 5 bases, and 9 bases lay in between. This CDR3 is CASRSQGDTQYF. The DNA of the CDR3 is TGTGCCAGCAGAAGTCAGGGAGATACGCAGTATTTT.

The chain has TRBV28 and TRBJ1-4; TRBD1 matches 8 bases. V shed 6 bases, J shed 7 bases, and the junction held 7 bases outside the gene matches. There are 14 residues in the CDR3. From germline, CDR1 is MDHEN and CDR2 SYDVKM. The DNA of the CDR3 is TGTGCCAGCAGCAAGCAGGGGGCCTTTGAAAAACTGTTTTTT. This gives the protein CASSKQGAFEKLFF.

DNA for the CDR3: TGTGCCAGCAGTGTTATGGGACAGAGTCTAGCCAAAAACATTCAGTACTTC. The encoded protein is CASSVMGQSLAKNIQYF. The chain links TRBV2 to TRBJ2-4; 7 nucleotides match TRBD1. CDR3 length: 17 amino acids. In germline, CDR1 is SNHLY, CDR2 FYNNEI. The V segment lost 4 bases and the J segment 0 bases; nucleotides outside the gene matches: 9.